The 23 T cell receptor beta chains below come from one sample, sequenced in a study of blood T cell repertoires in COVID-19. Generated by immunoSEQ multiplex PCR, the TCRdb table keeps only in-frame clones and is missing some. Of about 100,000 clones detected, less than 80% appear once; the ten largest clones hold 20%. Sequenced material: peripheral blood. The receptors shown here come from a man aged 65-85 years with active or convalescent COVID-19.

The genes are TRBV5-6 and TRBJ1-6; D gene unclear. This CDR3 contains 13 residues. CDR1 and CDR2 (germline): SGHDT, YYEEEE. Trimming took 4 bases from V and 4 from J, leaving 6 bases between them. CDR3 in amino acids: CASSPHYNSPLHF. The CDR3 DNA sequence: TGTGCCAGCAGCCCACATTATAATTCACCCCTCCACTTT.

V and J are TRBV29-1 and TRBJ2-1, with a tentative D call TRBD1 (6 bases). The length of the CDR3 is 14 residues. The germline V gene encodes CDR1 SQVTM and CDR2 ANQGSEA. V lost 6 bases and J lost 5, with 17 bases in between. Here the CDR3 DNA reads TGCAGCGTAAAAATGGGGGCGCGCCACAATGAGCAGTTCTTC. This codes for CSVKMGARHNEQFF.

The rearrangement uses TRBV9 and TRBJ1-5; D is perhaps TRBD1 (6 bases). Trimming removed 0 bases from V and 9 bases from J, with 7 bases in between. The CDR3 is made up of 12 amino acids. Germline lookup yields CDR1 SGDLS and CDR2 YYNGEE. CDR3 region: CASSVEGGPQHF. In DNA form, the CDR3 reads TGTGCCAGCAGCGTAGAAGGGGGGCCCCAGCATTTT.

The chain uses TRBV5-8 and TRBJ2-1; 7 bases align to TRBD1. Trimming removed 3 bases from V and 3 bases from J; junction bases left unmatched: 6. Germline lookup yields CDR1 SGHTS and CDR2 YDEGEE. The CDR3 has 15 residues. Written as DNA, the CDR3 is TGTGCCAGCAGCTCCGGGACAGCTCACTACAATGAGCAGTTCTTC. It specifies CASSSGTAHYNEQFF.

The V and J genes are TRBV9 and TRBJ1-1; tentatively, D is TRBD1 (6 bases). The length of the CDR3 is 16 residues. V lost 0 bases to trimming and J lost 4 bases, with 16 bases between them. CDR1 is SGDLS and CDR2 is YYNGEE in the germline V gene. CDR3 sequence reads: CASSVAAQGMGTEAFF. The CDR3 DNA sequence: TGTGCCAGCAGCGTAGCCGCACAGGGAATGGGCACTGAAGCTTTCTTT.

The chain has TRBV19 and TRBJ1-5; a weak D match, TRBD1 (6 bases). Germline assignment: CDR1 LNHDA and CDR2 SQIVND (reference sequence). The V end lost 3 bases, the J end lost 7 bases, and 16 bases lay between the germline ends. There are 15 residues in the CDR3. This chain's CDR3 is CASSIDLGGGQPQHF. For the CDR3, the DNA is TGTGCCAGTAGTATTGATCTGGGCGGGGGCCAGCCCCAGCATTTT.

V and J are TRBV2 and TRBJ2-5, with 8 bases that match TRBD2. This CDR3 contains 15 residues. J lost 1 base, V lost 6 bases, and 7 bases had no gene match. Germline CDR1 reads SNHLY; CDR2 reads FYNNEI. The CDR3 here is CASRSLRGGQETQYF. CDR3 coding DNA: TGTGCCAGCAGATCCCTCCGGGGGGGCCAAGAGACCCAGTACTTC.

This clone was counted once. The gene calls are TRBV6-5 and TRBJ2-5; possible D gene TRBD1, 6 bases. Germline V gene lookup returns CDR1 MNHEY and CDR2 SVGAGI. Trimming took off 3 bases at V and 4 bases at J, with 12 bases between the two ends. This CDR3 has 14 residues. The CDR3 here is CASSYRGNPETQYF. In nucleotides, the CDR3 is TGTGCCAGCAGTTATAGGGGGAACCCAGAGACCCAGTACTTC.

This chain connects TRBV5-1 to TRBJ2-5; 11 bases align to TRBD2. V trimming: 4 bases; J trimming: 4 bases; junction bases outside the gene matches: 3. The CDR3 totals 14 residues. Germline V gene lookup returns CDR1 SGHRS and CDR2 YFSETQ. The CDR3 nucleotides read TGCGCCAGCAGCCAAACTAGCGGGGGAGAGACCCAGTACTTC. The encoded protein is CASSQTSGGETQYF.

V gene TRBV29-1 combines with J gene TRBJ2-7; TRBD1 agrees at 9 bases. The CDR3 length is 13 residues. V lost 5 bases and J lost 2; bases outside the gene matches: 4. In germline, CDR1 is SQVTM, CDR2 ANQGSEA. Here the CDR3 DNA reads TGCAGCGTTAGCGGGACAGGGACCTACGAGCAGTACTTC. Amino acid sequence: CSVSGTGTYEQYF.

Only one count was recorded for this clone. This rearrangement joins TRBV19 to TRBJ2-5, with 8 positions matching TRBD2. The CDR3 runs 15 residues. Trimming took 7 bases from V and 4 from J; bases not matched to a gene: 11. Looked up from germline, CDR1 is LNHDA and CDR2 is SQIVND (reference sequence). Here the CDR3 DNA reads TGTGCCAGTATGGACCCGGGGGGGCGAGGAGAGACCCAGTACTTC. Its protein is CASMDPGGRGETQYF.

This chain links TRBV18 with TRBJ2-1; TRBD2 agrees at 7 bases. Losses at the gene ends were 4 bases for V and 6 bases for J; bases not matched to a gene: 6. Germline CDR1 KGHSH, CDR2 LQKENI. The CDR3 is made up of 14 amino acids. The CDR3 here is CASSLRGISNEQFF. CDR3 DNA: TGTGCCAGCTCACTGCGGGGGATATCCAATGAGCAGTTCTTC.

The chain joins TRBV9 to TRBJ2-7, with a weak D call TRBD2 (6 bases). Germline CDR1 reads SGDLS; CDR2 reads YYNGEE. The CDR3 is made up of 15 amino acids. V lost 0 bases and J lost 1, with 11 bases in between. The CDR3 nucleotides read TGTGCCAGCAGCGTAGCGGCGGGATGGTCCTACGAGCAGTACTTC. Its protein is CASSVAAGWSYEQYF.

This sequence joins TRBV27 and TRBJ2-2, with TRBD2 matching 7 bases. With V trimmed by 3 bases and J by 8 bases, 3 bases remained unmatched. This CDR3 spans 13 amino acids. Germline lookup yields CDR1 MNHEY and CDR2 SMNVEV (reference sequence). CDR3 DNA: TGTGCCAGCAGTTTTGCGGGAGCTGGGGAGCTGTTTTTT. This translates into CASSFAGAGELFF.

This chain uses TRBV20-1 with TRBJ2-5; 7 bases match TRBD1. The CDR3 is 13 amino acids. The germline V gene encodes CDR1 DFQATT and CDR2 SNEGSKA (reference sequence). After removal of 4 bases from V and 4 bases from J, the junction contained 6 bases not matched to a gene. The CDR3 bases are TGCAGTGCTACTGACAGGGTACCAGAGACCCAGTACTTC. This encodes CSATDRVPETQYF.

This clone has a count of ten or more. The chain has TRBV19 and TRBJ1-1; tentative D call: TRBD1 (5 bases). The CDR3 spans 15 residues. The germline V and J ends were trimmed by 0 bases and 5 bases, with 13 bases remaining between them. Germline loops: CDR1 LNHDA, CDR2 SQIVND (reference sequence). This chain's CDR3 is CASSIDAGTWTEAFF. CDR3 nucleotides: TGTGCCAGTAGTATAGATGCGGGGACTTGGACTGAAGCTTTCTTT.

This clone has just a few counts. This sequence joins TRBV14 and TRBJ2-2; TRBD2 matches 8 bases. In germline, CDR1 is SGHDN, CDR2 FVKESK. V shed 4 bases and J 4 bases; nucleotides not matched to a gene: 11. The CDR3 spans 17 residues. The CDR3 spells CASSLRRGASGTGELFF. The CDR3, as DNA: TGTGCCAGCAGCCTAAGGCGGGGGGCGTCCGGCACCGGGGAGCTGTTTTTT. Complete variable domain (other parts from reference TRBV14 and TRBJ2-2): EAGVTQFPSHSVIEKGQTVTLRCDPISGHDNLYWYRRVMGKEIKFLLHFVKESKQDESGMPNNRFLAERTGGTYSTLKVQPAELEDSGVYFCASSLRRGASGTGELFFGEGSRLTVL.

The chain has TRBV6-5 and TRBJ1-1; 10 bases line up with TRBD1. Germline assignment: CDR1 MNHEY and CDR2 SVGAGI. V lost 4 bases, J lost 5 bases, and 7 bases stayed unmatched. The CDR3 is 15 amino acids. The CDR3 reads CASSFRQGARTEAFF. CDR3 DNA sequence: TGTGCCAGCAGTTTCCGACAGGGGGCGCGGACTGAAGCTTTCTTT.

This clone was counted only a few times. The chain has TRBV5-1 and TRBJ2-3, with D maybe TRBD2 (6 bases). The V gene's germline CDR1 is SGHRS and CDR2 YFSETQ. Trimming pared 1 base from V and 0 bases from J, leaving 12 bases between. This CDR3 comprises 16 residues. CDR3 DNA: TGCGCCAGCAGCTTGACGGGCGGGATTAGCACAGATACGCAGTATTTT. It specifies CASSLTGGISTDTQYF.

The chain has TRBV3-1 (or the pseudogene TRBV3-2) and TRBJ2-1; 11 nucleotides agree with TRBD2. With V trimmed by 1 base and J by 6 bases, 11 bases remained unmatched. The CDR3 sequence is 18 residues long. CDR1 is LGHDT and CDR2 is YNNKEL in the germline V gene (reference sequence). CDR3 sequence (DNA): TGTGCCAGCAGCCAAGGTCGTAAACTAGCGGGAGCTGGCAATGAGCAGTTCTTC. This encodes CASSQGRKLAGAGNEQFF.

This chain connects TRBV11-3 to TRBJ2-1; TRBD1 is a possible D gene (6 bases). Germline V gives CDR1 SGHNT, CDR2 YENEEA. V shed 3 bases and J shed 9 bases, with 12 bases lying between them. CDR3 size: 13 residues. CDR3 amino acids: CASSFTGQGEQFF. The DNA of the CDR3 is TGTGCCAGCAGCTTTACAGGGCAAGGTGAGCAGTTCTTC.

The chain employs TRBV11-2 and TRBJ1-1, with no clear D. The germline V and J ends were trimmed by 3 bases and 0 bases, with 8 bases remaining between them. Germline CDR1 and CDR2: SGHAT and FQNNGV. There are 14 residues in the CDR3. The CDR3 nucleotides are TGTGCCAGCAGCTTTACTACACTGAACACTGAAGCTTTCTTT. Its protein is CASSFTTLNTEAFF.

The chain has TRBV4-1 and TRBJ2-3; perhaps TRBD1 as D (6 bases). Trimming removed 2 bases at V and 3 bases at J, with 21 bases between. Germline-derived CDR1 and CDR2 are MGHRA and YSYEKL. This CDR3 comprises 18 residues. The CDR3 is CASSQKGGDKIRTDTQYF. The CDR3 DNA reads TGCGCCAGCAGCCAAAAGGGTGGGGACAAAATTCGTACAGATACGCAGTATTTT.